This T cell receptor beta chain was profiled in a study of cytomegalovirus exposure and HLA in healthy donors. A multiplex PCR was run with 60 Vbeta primers and 13 Jbeta primers. The repertoire was sequenced with immunoSEQ multiplex PCR; TCRdb's copy has only in-frame clones and lacks some. The sample consists of about 94,000 clones, 50% to 75% of them appearing once. CDR3 length equals 12 residues. Looked up from germline, CDR1 is MGHRA and CDR2 is YSYEKL. V lost 2 bases and J 6 bases, leaving 6 bases between the germline ends. V is TRBV4-1 and J is TRBJ2-3; unclear D gene. The receptor's source is a young man in good health and CMV-seronegative. Sequenced input: PBMCs. The CDR3 DNA sequence: TGCGCCAGCAGCCAAATTATGGATACGCAGTATTTT. Encoded protein: CASSQIMDTQYF.